This is a list of T cell receptor beta chains from one sample in a study of tumor and adjacent non-tumor tissue in lung cancer. TCRdb recomputed calls from the multiplex PCR reads with MiXCR, one row per CDR3 protein. The profile covers some 74,000 distinct CDR3 sequences, with 55% to 80% appearing a single time and roughly 10% taken by the ten largest. Sequenced: lung tumor tissue. These receptors all come from a woman aged 40 to 50 with non-small cell lung cancer. Each CDR3 is given with its conserved first and last residue. A D gene is named only where the DNA matches it firmly. The size of a clone is reported for some rows only, either as once, few or many, or as a class for expanded clones.

j_call cdr3_length d_call v_call clone_size cdr3_aa cdr3_nt
TRBJ1-1 14 NA TRBV11-2 few CASCLSRANTEAFF TGTGCTAGCTGCTTAAGCAGGGCGAACACTGAAGCTTTCTTT
TRBJ2-7 14 NA TRBV20-1 NA CSASPLVGFYVQYF TGCAGTGCTAGCCCCCTAGTGGGATTCTACGTGCAGTACTTC
TRBJ2-2 14 TRBD2 TRBV28 NA CTSRSSGNSGELFF TGTACCAGCAGGAGTAGCGGGAACTCCGGGGAGCTGTTTTTT
TRBJ2-1 11 NA TRBV6-1 NA CASSSTLEQFF TGTGCCAGCAGTAGTACCTTAGAGCAGTTCTTC
TRBJ2-7 15 TRBD1 TRBV11-2 NA CACSMGTGVQYKQYF TGTGCCTGCAGTATGGGGACAGGGGTACAGTACAAGCAGTACTTC
TRBJ2-1 14 NA TRBV28 NA CPSSFPARYNEQFF TGTCCCAGCAGTTTTCCGGCTAGATACAATGAGCAGTTCTTC
TRBJ2-3 14 TRBD1 TRBV5-1 NA CASGPGQTTDTQCF TGCGCCAGCGGACCGGGACAGACCACAGATACGCAGTGTTTT
TRBJ2-1 14 TRBD2 TRBV12-3/TRBV12-4 NA CASNHRGVYNEQFF TGTGCCAGCAATCACCGGGGGGTCTACAATGAGCAGTTCTTC
TRBJ2-5 15 TRBD1 TRBV20-1 NA CSAYPTGARQETHYF TGCAGTGCTTATCCGACAGGGGCCCGACAAGAGACCCACTACTTC
TRBJ2-7 11 NA TRBV6-1 NA CANRVTIEQHF TGTGCCAACAGAGTCACCATCGAGCAGCACTTC
TRBJ2-1 15 TRBD2 TRBV29-1 NA CSVPGAGTSYDEQFF TGTAGCGTACCGGGAGCGGGAACCTCCTACGATGAGCAGTTCTTC
TRBJ1-5 15 NA TRBV6-1 many CASRRPGTANQPQHF TGTGCCAGCAGAAGACCCGGGACTGCCAATCAGCCCCAGCATTTT
TRBJ1-1 15 NA TRBV28 NA CASSSQGPKNTEACF TGTGCCAGCAGTTCCCAGGGACCGAAGAATACTGAAGCTTGCTTT
TRBJ1-2 10 NA TRBV29-1 few CSIVSSGYTF TGTAGCATTGTATCGAGTGGCTACACCTTC
TRBJ2-5 16 TRBD2 TRBV6-2/TRBV6-3 NA CASSVDSPGLGATHYF TGTGCCAGCAGTGTCGACTCCCCGGGACTAGGGGCGACCCATTACTTC
TRBJ2-2 17 TRBD2 TRBV20-1 NA CSARGGTSGSNAGELFF TGCAGTGCTAGAGGAGGGACTAGCGGGAGTAACGCCGGGGAGCTGTTTTTT
TRBJ2-1 15 NA TRBV5-6 NA CTSSFGGDSCNEQFF TGTACCAGCAGCTTCGGCGGAGACTCCTGCAATGAGCAATTCTTC
TRBJ2-7 14 NA TRBV6-2/TRBV6-3 NA CASSSPSNSYEQYF TGTGCCAGCAGTTCCCCCTCAAACTCCTACGAGCAATACTTC
TRBJ2-1 11 TRBD2 TRBV6-2/TRBV6-3 NA CAGGRQGWQFF TGTGCTGGCGGGAGGCAGGGTTGGCAGTTCTTC
TRBJ2-1 16 NA TRBV11-2 NA CASNKTLAALYHEQFF TGTGCCAGCAACAAGACACTAGCTGCACTGTACCACGAGCAGTTCTTC
TRBJ2-3 15 NA TRBV5-5 many CASSLSDRGADTQYF TGTGCCAGCAGCCTGAGCGACCGAGGGGCAGATACGCAGTATTTT
TRBJ1-1 11 NA TRBV29-1 NA CSVSLCTEAFF TGCAGCGTGAGCTTATGCACTGAAGCTTTCTTT
TRBJ1-5 16 NA TRBV11-2 NA CASSFSVSKDTDTQHF TGTGCCAGCAGCTTTAGCGTGAGTAAGGACACAGATACGCAGCATTTT
TRBJ2-7 14 NA TRBV6-6 many CASSYPTEVYEQYF TGTGCCAGCAGTTACCCGACAGAGGTCTACGAGCAGTACTTC
TRBJ2-7 16 NA TRBV6-5 NA CGSSYSDVGVSYEQYF TGTGGCAGCAGTTACTCGGACGTCGGGGTCTCCTACGAGCAGTACTTC
TRBJ1-2 18 TRBD1 TRBV12-3/TRBV12-4 NA CASRDSVTGAFGRYGYTF TGTGCCAGCAGAGACTCCGTGACAGGGGCTTTTGGGCGTTATGGCTACACCTTC
TRBJ1-2 13 NA TRBV6-5 NA CVSSYLVQNGYTF TGTGTCAGCAGTTACTTGGTGCAGAATGGCTACACCTTC
TRBJ1-5 14 TRBD1 TRBV5-5 NA CTSSPLQGNQPQHF TGTACCAGCAGTCCATTACAGGGGAATCAGCCCCAGCATTTT
TRBJ2-1 14 NA TRBV11-3 NA CASSLGWRSDEQFF TGTGCCAGCAGCTTAGGGTGGAGGTCTGATGAGCAATTCTTC
TRBJ1-2 14 TRBD1 TRBV5-6 NA CASSWTGPNYCYTF TGTGCCAGCAGCTGGACAGGTCCTAACTATTGCTACACTTTC
TRBJ2-5 17 TRBD2 TRBV4-1 many CASSRRLAGVTQETQYF TGCGCCAGCAGCCGCAGACTAGCGGGGGTGACCCAAGAGACCCAGTACTTC
TRBJ2-5 13 TRBD1 TRBV30 NA CAWTTGGGETQYF TGTGCCTGGACCACAGGGGGTGGCGAGACCCAGTACTTC
TRBJ1-2 14 TRBD1 TRBV12-3/TRBV12-4 NA CASTSRGRGDGYTF TGTGCCAGCACCAGCAGGGGGCGCGGTGATGGCTACACTTTC
TRBJ2-1 16 TRBD2 TRBV11-2 NA CARSLGPLAGPNEQFF TGTGCCAGGAGCTTAGGGCCACTAGCGGGACCCAATGAGCAGTTCTTC
TRBJ1-3 16 NA TRBV30 many CAWRDRTVRSGNTIYF TGTGCCTGGAGGGACCGGACAGTTAGGTCTGGAAACACCATATATTTT
TRBJ1-6 14 NA TRBV20-1 NA CSARDGEVASPLHF TGCAGTGCTAGAGATGGAGAGGTGGCTTCACCCCTCCACTTT
TRBJ2-6 17 NA TRBV2 NA CVSRRTGSNSGANVLTF TGTGTCAGCAGGCGGACCGGATCCAACTCTGGGGCCAACGTCCTGACTTTC
TRBJ2-5 14 NA TRBV4-1 NA CASSQIRVWETQYF TGCGCCAGCAGCCAAATACGTGTGTGGGAGACCCAGTACTTC
TRBJ2-5 16 NA TRBV11-2 once CASSSQGGGASDTQYF TGTGCCAGCAGCTCTCAGGGAGGGGGGGCCAGCGATACCCAGTACTTC
TRBJ2-5 15 NA TRBV6-5 many CASKKRETRGETQYF TGTGCCAGCAAAAAAAGGGAGACTCGCGGGGAGACCCAGTACTTC
TRBJ2-5 15 NA TRBV29-1 NA CSVKNGTNDIETQYF TGCAGCGTTAAGAATGGGACCAATGACATTGAGACCCAGTACTTC
TRBJ2-3 13 NA TRBV19 many CASSRGLADTQYF TGTGCCAGTAGTCGGGGACTTGCAGATACGCAGTATTTT
TRBJ1-1 14 TRBD1 TRBV11-2 NA CVSRPGTGNTETFF TGTGTCAGCAGGCCCGGGACAGGGAACACTGAAACTTTCTTT
TRBJ2-3 15 TRBD2 TRBV10-1 NA CASIDGGRGTDTQYF TGTGCCAGTATTGATGGCGGGAGAGGAACAGATACGCAGTATTTT
TRBJ2-1 14 TRBD2 TRBV10-3 NA CAGGVAGGPGEQFF TGTGCCGGCGGAGTAGCGGGAGGGCCAGGTGAGCAATTCTTC
TRBJ2-1 16 TRBD2 TRBV6-2/TRBV6-3 NA CASSNRLAGNPNDQFF TGTGCCAGCAGTAACAGACTAGCGGGAAATCCCAATGATCAATTCTTT
TRBJ2-5 12 NA TRBV29-1 many CSVGPREETQYF TGCAGCGTGGGCCCCCGGGAAGAGACCCAGTACTTC